The 12 T cell receptor beta chains listed next were all sequenced from one sample in a study of CD8 T cells in Susac syndrome. When the RNA was reverse transcribed, random hexamers were used with an input of roughly 0.5 to 1 ug. MiXCR was run by TCRdb on the immunoSEQ multiplex PCR reads, yielding one entry per CDR3 protein. The sample holds roughly 89,000 distinct CDR3 sequences, approximately 96% seen once. Material for sequencing was CD8+ T cells from PBMCs. The receptor source for this set is a human donor with Susac syndrome.

The V gene is TRBV19, the J gene TRBJ1-1; a weak D match, TRBD1 (6 bases). The CDR3 length is 13 residues. CDR1 is LNHDA, CDR2 SQIVND, per germline (reference sequence). The ends were cut back, 7 bases at V and 0 bases at J, with 9 bases in the middle. This CDR3 reads CASTRGMNTEAFF. CDR3 in DNA: TGTGCCAGTACGAGGGGGATGAACACTGAAGCTTTCTTT.

The V call is TRBV7-8, the J call TRBJ2-1; 8 nucleotides align to TRBD2. The CDR3 is 17 amino acids. Per the germline V gene, CDR1 is SGHVS and CDR2 is FQNEAQ. The junction had 14 bases not matched to a gene; V was cut back by 3 bases and J by 7 bases. CDR3 protein: CASSFPSGGGSRNEQFF. CDR3 bases: TGTGCCAGCAGCTTCCCCTCCGGGGGGGGCTCACGGAATGAGCAGTTCTTC.

The genes are TRBV13 and TRBJ2-5, with 11 nucleotides matching TRBD2. CDR3 size: 16 residues. J lost 2 bases, V lost 2 bases, and 4 bases had no gene match. Germline CDR1 and CDR2: PRHDT and FYEKMQ (reference sequence). Written as DNA, the CDR3 is TGTGCCAGCAGCTTAACTAGCGGGGGAATACAAGAGACCCAGTACTTC. This gives the protein CASSLTSGGIQETQYF.

The rearrangement joins TRBV20-1 to TRBJ2-7; 9 nucleotides agree with TRBD1. The J segment lost 3 bases and the V segment lost 4 bases, leaving 4 bases of the junction unmatched. Germline V CDR1 and CDR2: DFQATT, SNEGSKA (reference sequence). The CDR3 extends over 13 amino acids. This CDR3 reads CSATGTGFYEQYF. The CDR3 DNA is TGCAGTGCTACCGGGACAGGGTTCTACGAGCAGTACTTC.

The chain carries TRBV7-9 and TRBJ1-1; D remains unclear. CDR3 size: 12 residues. In germline, CDR1 is SEHNR, CDR2 FQNEAQ (reference sequence). V lost 6 bases to trimming and J lost 4 bases, with 9 bases between them. The CDR3 bases are TGTGCCAGCAGGACAATGGGCACTGAAGCTTTCTTT. It encodes CASRTMGTEAFF.

This chain uses TRBV20-1 with TRBJ2-3; TRBD1 aligns across 11 bases. The trim removed 5 bases at V and 4 bases at J, leaving 5 bases unmatched. CDR3 length equals 14 residues. In germline, CDR1 is DFQATT, CDR2 SNEGSKA (reference sequence). CDR3 residues: CSAPGQGVADTQYF. The CDR3 DNA is TGCAGTGCTCCGGGACAGGGGGTCGCAGATACGCAGTATTTT.

The V and J genes are TRBV7-9 and TRBJ2-4; maybe TRBD1 (5 bases). V was clipped by 4 bases and J by 2 bases, with 15 bases between them. The CDR3 runs to 16 residues. Germline V lookup: CDR1 SEHNR, CDR2 FQNEAQ (reference sequence). The CDR3 DNA reads as TGTGCCAGCAGCTCATTCCCAGGGTACACCAAAAACATTCAGTACTTC. Residues: CASSSFPGYTKNIQYF.

This chain uses TRBV5-6 with TRBJ2-5, with D unclear. Trimming stripped 3 bases from V and 4 bases from J, with 13 bases between. Germline V CDR1 and CDR2: SGHDT, YYEEEE. This CDR3 is 14 amino acids long. Here the CDR3 reads CASSSDGITETQYF. The CDR3 nucleotides are TGTGCCAGCAGCTCGGACGGAATTACAGAGACCCAGTACTTC.

The V gene is TRBV5-1, the J gene TRBJ1-1; maybe TRBD1 (5 bases). Germline-derived CDR1 and CDR2 are SGHRS and YFSETQ. CDR3 length equals 15 residues. V was pared by 7 bases and J by 0 bases, with 16 bases between. This CDR3 reads CASHFSQAMNTEAFF. In DNA form, the CDR3 reads TGCGCCAGCCACTTCTCACAGGCAATGAACACTGAAGCTTTCTTT.

V and J are TRBV20-1 and TRBJ2-1; 11 bases are a match to TRBD1. The germline V gene has CDR1 DFQATT and CDR2 SNEGSKA (reference sequence). The CDR3 runs to 13 residues. The CDR3 DNA is TGCAGCCTCCTGGGGACAGGGGGGGGTGAGCAGTTCTTC. Residues: CSLLGTGGGEQFF.

The chain recombines TRBV29-1 with TRBJ1-3; no definite D call. The CDR3 spans 12 residues. The germline CDR1 and CDR2 sequences are SQVTM and ANQGSEA. The ends were cut back, 3 bases at V and 0 bases at J, with 3 bases in the middle. The CDR3 here is CSVETSGNTIYF. DNA for the CDR3: TGCAGCGTTGAGACCTCTGGAAACACCATATATTTT.

The gene calls are TRBV20-1 and TRBJ1-1; D not resolved. There are 12 residues in the CDR3. Germline V gene lookup returns CDR1 DFQATT and CDR2 SNEGSKA (reference sequence). V was pared by 7 bases and J by 0 bases, with 9 bases between. CDR3 DNA sequence: TGCAGTGGTACCGGTATGAACACTGAAGCTTTCTTT. It specifies CSGTGMNTEAFF.